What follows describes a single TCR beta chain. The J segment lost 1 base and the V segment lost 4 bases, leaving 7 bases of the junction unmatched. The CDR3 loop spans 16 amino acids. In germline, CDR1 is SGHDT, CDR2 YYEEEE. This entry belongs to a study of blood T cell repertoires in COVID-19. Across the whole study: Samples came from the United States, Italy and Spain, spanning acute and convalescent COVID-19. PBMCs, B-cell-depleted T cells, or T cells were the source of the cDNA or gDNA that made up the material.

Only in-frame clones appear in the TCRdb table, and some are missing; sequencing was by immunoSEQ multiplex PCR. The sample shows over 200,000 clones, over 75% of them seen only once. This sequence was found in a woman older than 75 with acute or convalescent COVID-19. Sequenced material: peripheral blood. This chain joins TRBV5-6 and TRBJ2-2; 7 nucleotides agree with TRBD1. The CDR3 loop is CASSRLTGVNTGELFF. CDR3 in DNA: TGTGCCAGCAGCCGCCTTACAGGGGTGAACACCGGGGAGCTGTTTTTT.